This record covers a single TCR beta chain. Antigen specificity is unknown. These data belong to a study of T cell repertoires in cytomegalovirus infection. Study at large: Well-studied HLA-B-restricted epitopes and recently identified HLA-C-restricted epitopes of CMV were both used in the study. CMV infection together with matching HLA type was indicated by public TCR beta signatures. The study, taken as a whole, reports: Predominance within the ex vivo response was attributable to HLA-C-restricted CMV-specific TCR beta clonotypes. The cumulative frequency of public TCR beta families identified carriers of CMV plus the relevant HLA.

V lost 7 bases and J lost 1, with 15 bases in between. The CDR3 covers 14 residues. The germline V gene has CDR1 DFQATT and CDR2 SNEGSKA (reference sequence). TCRdb itself ran the reads through MiXCR, one entry per CDR3 protein. The sample yields roughly 920,000 distinct CDR3 sequences, 31% seen once. This sequence was found in a human donor in good health (CMV status not recorded). Some clones in this sample may be carry-over from other donors' samples. The sequenced sample was cultured CD8+ T cells from PBMCs, obtained from culture after CMV antigen stimulation. The chain is built from TRBV20-1 and TRBJ2-3; D is ambiguous. The CDR3 DNA is TGCAGTGTTTACTACCGTTCGCGCACAGATACGCAGTATTTT. Encoded protein: CSVYYRSRTDTQYF.